This entry is about one T cell receptor beta chain. The data originate from a study of blood T cell repertoires in COVID-19. Study-wide context: The origin of the acute and convalescent COVID-19 samples was the United States, Italy and Spain. PBMCs, B-cell-depleted T cells, or T cells were the source of the cDNA or gDNA that made up the material.

The repertoire was sequenced with immunoSEQ multiplex PCR; TCRdb's copy has only in-frame clones and lacks some. The repertoire has approximately 220,000 clones, 80% to 90% of them found once; the top ten carry around 4%. Germline V lookup: CDR1 MDHEN, CDR2 SYDVKM. Trimming cost V 6 bases and J 0 bases; bases outside gene matches: 9. This CDR3 region has 19 residues. Residents of 24 US areas, aged roughly 18 to 89 years, made up the participants. A PCR-confirmed or clinician-diagnosed COVID-19 case had contacted exposed participants within 2 weeks of entry. This chain joins TRBV28 and TRBJ2-1; 15 bases align to TRBD2. The origin of this receptor is a woman in her thirties who had been exposed to COVID-19. Material: PBMCs or T cells enriched from blood (not recorded which). The CDR3 spells CASSLGLAGGGSSYNEQFF. The DNA of the CDR3 is TGTGCCAGCAGCCTAGGACTAGCGGGGGGGGGAAGCTCCTACAATGAGCAGTTCTTC. Filled out from reference TRBV28 and TRBJ2-1, the complete variable domain reads DVKVTQSSRYLVKRTGEKVFLECVQDMDHENMFWYRQDPGLGLRLIYFSYDVKMKEKGDIPEGYSVSREKKERFSLILESASTNQTSMYLCASSLGLAGGGSSYNEQFFGPGTRLTVL.